This T cell receptor (beta chain) was recovered during a study of glioma-infiltrating T cells. This clonotype has a count of ten or more. Its antigen is as yet unknown. Amplification of TCR alpha and beta CDR3 regions from RNA used iRepertoire nested multiplex PCR. TCRdb used MiXCR to reprocess the multiplex PCR reads, holding one entry per CDR3 protein. This sample has more than 85,000 distinct CDR3 sequences, with about 25% found just once. Findings and caveats of the study: Tissue and blood shared very few CDR3 sequences. Tissue-blood divergence was below expectation in non-neoplastic patients, above in gliomas.

The germline gives CDR1 DFQATT, CDR2 SNEGSKA (reference sequence). CDR3 size: 13 residues. V was shortened by 3 bases and J by 5 bases, with 13 bases between the two germline ends. The chain has TRBV20-1 and TRBJ1-2; D gene unclear. Source material: glioma tissue, nonneoplastic brain tissue, or PBMCs (not recorded which). This receptor was taken from a human donor with low-grade glioma or glioblastoma, undergoing nonglioma brain surgery, or in good health (not recorded which). The chain's CDR3 is CSASAGRAYGYTF. CDR3 nucleotides: TGCAGTGCTAGCGCCGGACGGGCATATGGCTACACCTTC.